This T cell receptor (beta chain) was found in a study of T-cell reconstitution after alpha-beta-depleted transplantation in children. For TCRbeta, the library was prepared with unique molecular identifiers. TCRdb processed the PCR reads anew with MiXCR; each CDR3 protein has one entry. The sample holds 440,000 or so distinct CDR3 sequences; about 11% are singletons and the top ten take 4.5% to 7%. This clonotype has just a few counts. From germline, CDR1 is ENHRY and CDR2 SYGVKD. This CDR3 contains 14 residues. The trim removed 5 bases at V and 2 bases at J, leaving 3 bases unmatched. The gene calls are TRBV10-3 and TRBJ1-5, with 7 bases that match TRBD1. The receptor comes from a human donor who donated a stem cell graft to a child with acute myeloid leukemia. The sequenced sample was PBMCs from the stem cell graft donor, obtained from the stem cell graft. The CDR3: CAISPDRGNQPQHF. The CDR3 DNA reads as TGTGCCATCAGTCCCGACAGGGGCAATCAGCCCCAGCATTTT.